The clone carrying this T cell receptor beta chain was picked up a small number of times. The antigen remains undetermined. This specimen comes from a study of T cells in Graves' hyperthyroidism and ophthalmopathy. Whole-study findings and limits: Blood also carried most thyroid clonotypes expanded above 0.001.

Amplification targeted TCR beta CDR3 regions from RNA transcripts. RT-PCR in the first round (using the HTBI primer set) targeted the TCR CDR3. One entry per CDR3 protein results from TCRdb running MiXCR on the multiplex PCR reads. The top ten hold 11% of the sample, which has over 300,000 distinct CDR3 sequences, approximately 15% seen once. This TCR was recovered from a woman aged 55-70 years with Graves' hyperthyroidism. Sequenced input: blood.

This CDR3 reads CATSVSGTGDDEQYF. DNA for the CDR3: TGTGCCACCAGTGTCTCCGGGACAGGGGATGACGAGCAGTACTTC. The rearrangement uses TRBV24-1 and TRBJ2-7, with 10 bases matching TRBD1. From germline, CDR1 is KGHDR and CDR2 SFDVKD. This CDR3 is 15 amino acids long. Germline trimming cut 5 bases from V and 5 bases from J; bases unmatched to any gene: 8.